A single T cell receptor beta chain is shown here with its context. Profiling relied on immunoSEQ multiplex PCR, and the TCRdb table lists in-frame clones only, not all of them. The data show around 250,000 clones, nearly 90% seen once. This sample is drawn from a study of cytomegalovirus exposure and HLA in healthy donors. Input material: PBMCs. The TCR originated in a woman between 18 and 29 years old in good health and CMV-seronegative.

For the CDR3, the DNA is TGTGCCAGCAGCCATAGCTCCGGGACAGGGTATTCACCCCTCCACTTT. Translating it yields CASSHSSGTGYSPLHF. This chain connects TRBV28 to TRBJ1-6; 9 bases line up with TRBD1. Germline values: CDR1 MDHEN, CDR2 SYDVKM. This CDR3 is 16 amino acids long. V was pared by 6 bases and J by 8 bases, with 11 bases of the junction left unmatched.